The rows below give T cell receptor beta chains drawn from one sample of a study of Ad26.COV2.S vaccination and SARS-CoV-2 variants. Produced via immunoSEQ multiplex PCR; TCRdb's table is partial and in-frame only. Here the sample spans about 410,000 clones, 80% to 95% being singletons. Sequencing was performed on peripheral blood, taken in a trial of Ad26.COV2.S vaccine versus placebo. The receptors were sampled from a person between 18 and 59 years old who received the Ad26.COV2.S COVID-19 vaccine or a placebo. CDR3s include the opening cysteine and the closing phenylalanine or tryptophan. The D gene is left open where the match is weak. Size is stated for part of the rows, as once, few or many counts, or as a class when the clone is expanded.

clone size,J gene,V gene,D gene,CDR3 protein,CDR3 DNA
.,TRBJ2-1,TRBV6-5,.,CASSSRVKRWNEQFF,TGTGCCAGCAGTTCGAGAGTGAAAAGGTGGAATGAGCAGTTCTTC
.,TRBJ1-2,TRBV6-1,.,CASGTSRGLDYGYTF,TGTGCCAGCGGGACTTCGAGAGGCCTGGACTATGGCTACACCTTC
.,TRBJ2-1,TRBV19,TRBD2,CASSGLADSYNEQFF,TGTGCCAGTAGTGGCCTAGCGGACTCCTACAATGAGCAGTTCTTC
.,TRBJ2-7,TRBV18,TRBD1,CASSPTGGGYEQYF,TGTGCCAGCTCACCGACAGGGGGCGGTTACGAGCAGTACTTC
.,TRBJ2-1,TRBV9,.,CASSVEVNNEQFF,TGTGCCAGCAGCGTAGAAGTTAACAATGAGCAGTTCTTC
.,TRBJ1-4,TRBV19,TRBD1,CATGQGNEKLFF,TGTGCCACTGGACAGGGAAATGAAAAACTGTTTTTT
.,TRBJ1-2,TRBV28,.,CASSIRPTGNNGYTF,TGTGCCAGCAGCATACGACCGACAGGTAACAATGGCTACACCTTC
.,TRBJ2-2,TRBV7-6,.,CASSHVRTGELFF,TGTGCCAGCAGCCATGTCAGGACCGGGGAGCTGTTTTTT
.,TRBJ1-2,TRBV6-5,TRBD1,CASSYSTGTGYGYTF,TGTGCCAGCAGTTACTCAACGGGGACAGGGTATGGCTACACCTTC
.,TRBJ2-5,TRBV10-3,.,CAISDYGGTQIQETQYF,TGTGCCATCAGTGACTATGGCGGGACACAAATCCAAGAGACCCAGTACTTC
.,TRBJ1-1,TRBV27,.,CASRRQGGTEAFF,TGTGCCAGCCGACGCCAAGGGGGCACTGAAGCTTTCTTT
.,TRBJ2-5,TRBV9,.,CASSVGAGGVETQYF,TGTGCCAGCAGCGTAGGTGCAGGAGGGGTAGAGACCCAGTACTTC
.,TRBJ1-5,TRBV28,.,CASRPPAGYEPQHF,TGTGCCAGCAGACCCCCCGCGGGATATGAGCCCCAGCATTTT
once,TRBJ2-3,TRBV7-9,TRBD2,CASSPTSGSTDTQYF,TGTGCCAGCAGCCCCACTAGCGGGAGCACAGATACGCAGTATTTT
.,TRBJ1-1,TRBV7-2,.,CASSPAPSRNTEAFF,TGTGCCAGCAGCCCCGCCCCATCAAGGAACACTGAAGCTTTCTTT
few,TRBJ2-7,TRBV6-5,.,CASSSTNAGLEQYF,TGTGCCAGCAGTTCGACAAACGCAGGGTTAGAGCAGTACTTC